A single sample is the source of the 7 T cell receptor beta chains below, sequenced in a study of CD8 T cells in ankylosing spondylitis. Findings and caveats of the study: In ankylosing spondylitis blood, a motif of roughly 8 highly homologous TCR beta variants appeared characteristic.

Antigens for these TCRs are unknown. TCRdb re-analysed the 5' RACE reads in MiXCR, keeping a single row per CDR3 protein. Among roughly 440,000 distinct CDR3 sequences, about 15% were seen once, and the ten largest hold approximately 1%. The source material was blood, either unsorted or a sorted T cell fraction (not recorded which). These receptors all stem from a male donor with ankylosing spondylitis.

V is TRBV6-6 and J is TRBJ2-7; 8 bases match TRBD1. Germline V gives CDR1 MNHNY, CDR2 SVGAGI (reference sequence). V was pared by 0 bases and J by 5 bases, with 6 bases of the junction left unmatched. The CDR3 is 15 amino acids. The CDR3: CASSYSTGVGHEQYF. CDR3 DNA sequence: TGTGCCAGCAGTTACTCGACAGGGGTTGGCCACGAGCAGTACTTC.

The V call is TRBV15, the J call TRBJ2-3; D remains ambiguous. The germline V gene has CDR1 LNHNV and CDR2 YYDKDF (reference sequence). V was clipped by 5 bases and J by 3 bases, with 15 bases between them. The CDR3 is 15 residues long. The chain's CDR3 is CATSGSVVRTDTQYF. The DNA for the CDR3 is TGTGCCACCAGCGGCAGCGTAGTCAGGACAGATACGCAGTATTTT.

This clonotype showed up many times. The rearrangement links TRBV12-3 or TRBV12-4 to TRBJ2-2, with 11 bases aligning to TRBD2. CDR3 length: 17 residues. After removal of 5 bases from V and 2 bases from J, the junction contained 7 bases not matched to a gene. In DNA form, the CDR3 reads TGTGCCAGCAGTCTTATAGCGGGGGGGCGAAACACCGGGGAGCTGTTTTTT. Its protein is CASSLIAGGRNTGELFF.

Only a few counts were recorded for this clonotype. The CDR3 spells CASSQDRGQSNQPQHF. CDR3 DNA sequence: TGCGCCAGCAGCCAAGATCGGGGACAGAGCAATCAGCCCCAGCATTTT. The chain couples TRBV4-3 to TRBJ1-5; 7 nucleotides line up with TRBD1. Trimming cost V 0 bases and J 1 base; bases outside gene matches: 3. CDR1 is LGHNA, CDR2 YSLEER, per germline. This CDR3 has 16 amino acids.

This clonotype was picked up a small number of times. V usage is TRBV19 and J usage is TRBJ2-1; 13 nucleotides agree with TRBD2. V dropped 5 bases and J dropped 3; count of bases not matched to a gene: 4. This CDR3 spans 16 amino acids. Germline V gene data show CDR1 as LNHDA and CDR2 as SQIVND (reference sequence). The CDR3 coding sequence is TGTGCCAGTAGTTCCCGACTAGCGGGGGGCTACAATGAGCAGTTCTTC. This encodes CASSSRLAGGYNEQFF.

The genes are TRBV12-3 or TRBV12-4 and TRBJ2-2; TRBD1 agrees at 7 bases. This CDR3 contains 16 residues. Trimming removed 6 bases from V and 0 bases from J; junction bases left unmatched: 7. The CDR3 nucleotides are TGTGCCAGCAGGCCGACAGGGACGCCGAACACCGGGGAGCTGTTTTTT. This encodes CASRPTGTPNTGELFF.

This clonotype was seen a handful of times. This sequence joins TRBV5-1 and TRBJ2-3; the match to TRBD2 covers 7 bases. V dropped 0 bases and J dropped 0; count of bases not matched to a gene: 4. This CDR3 region has 16 residues. CDR1 SGHRS and CDR2 YFSETQ come from the germline V gene. The DNA for the CDR3 is TGCGCCAGCAGCTTGGGACCGCGGGGGAGCACAGATACGCAGTATTTT. Its protein product is CASSLGPRGSTDTQYF.